These 3 T cell receptor beta chains were sequenced from one sample in a study of response to subunit inactivated influenza vaccine. TCRdb called the RT-PCR reads again in MiXCR, with one record for every CDR3 protein. This table holds about 310,000 distinct CDR3 sequences, around 20% found once. The source material was PBMCs from blood, sampled about 20 months after vaccination. These receptors all stem from a man aged 45 to 70 who received an inactivated influenza vaccine.

There are a few counts of this clonotype. The chain uses TRBV4-2 and TRBJ2-5, with D maybe TRBD1 (6 bases). The germline V gene encodes CDR1 LGHNA and CDR2 YNFKEQ. The CDR3 is made up of 16 amino acids. The V and J ends lost 1 base and 7 bases respectively, with 19 bases between them. This CDR3 is CASSQGSRGGSGTQYF. In nucleotides, the CDR3 is TGTGCCAGCAGCCAAGGGTCCAGGGGTGGATCGGGGACCCAGTACTTC.

The chain recombines TRBV5-1 with TRBJ2-2; 7 nucleotides agree with TRBD1. Per the germline V gene, CDR1 is SGHRS and CDR2 is YFSETQ. The V gene end was trimmed by 0 bases and the J gene end by 1 base; junction bases not matched to a gene: 3. The CDR3 contains 16 residues. DNA for the CDR3: TGCGCCAGCAGCTTGGTTTGGACAGGGAACACCGGGGAGCTGTTTTTT. Encoded protein: CASSLVWTGNTGELFF. Together with reference TRBV5-1 and TRBJ2-2, the CDR3 gives the full variable domain: KAGVTQTPRYLIKTRGQQVTLSCSPISGHRSVSWYQQTPGQGLQFLFEYFSETQRNKGNFPGRFSGRQFSNSRSEMNVSTLELGDSALYLCASSLVWTGNTGELFFGEGSRLTVL.

This clonotype was detected a few times. The V call is TRBV12-3 or TRBV12-4, the J call TRBJ1-6, with D uncertain. Trimming left V 7 bases short and J 6 bases short, with 13 bases between. The CDR3 runs to 14 residues. CDR3 amino acids: CASTPGRINSPLHF. CDR3 sequence (DNA): TGTGCCAGCACTCCCGGACGGATTAATTCACCCCTCCACTTT.